The next 21 T cell receptor beta chains were all read from a single sample in a study of T cells after yellow fever vaccination. One entry per CDR3 protein results from TCRdb running MiXCR on the 5' RACE reads. The sample has some 200,000 distinct CDR3 sequences, about 10% seen once. Material: CD8+ T cells sorted from PBMCs, obtained 15 days after the yellow fever booster vaccination. The receptors originated from a man between 18 and 35 years old who received the YFV17D yellow fever vaccine.

This clonotype was seen more than once but under ten times. This chain joins TRBV20-1 and TRBJ1-6; D gene uncertain. The CDR3 runs to 16 residues. The V end was cut by 0 bases, the J end by 5 bases, with 14 bases between. Germline-derived CDR1 and CDR2 are DFQATT and SNEGSKA (reference sequence). CDR3 sequence: CSARDQGLGDNSPLHF. Written as DNA, the CDR3 is TGCAGTGCTAGAGATCAAGGGTTGGGAGATAATTCACCCCTCCACTTT.

This clonotype showed up just a few times. The CDR3, as DNA: TGCAGTGCTAGGTTGGGACGGGGGCTCGATACGCAGTATTTT. Residues: CSARLGRGLDTQYF. The chain combines TRBV20-1 with TRBJ2-3; D tentatively fits TRBD1 or TRBD2 (6 bases each). Germline V gene sequence: CDR1 DFQATT, CDR2 SNEGSKA (reference sequence). V lost 3 bases to trimming and J lost 6 bases, with 16 bases between them. The CDR3 is 14 residues long.

The sample holds a few counts of this clonotype. The chain combines TRBV11-2 with TRBJ1-1; 7 bases fit TRBD1. This CDR3 is built from 12 residues. V shed 5 bases and J 7 bases; nucleotides not matched to a gene: 4. Per the germline V gene, CDR1 is SGHAT and CDR2 is FQNNGV. The CDR3 sequence: CASSHGTVEAFF. The CDR3 DNA sequence: TGTGCCAGCAGCCACGGGACAGTTGAAGCTTTCTTT.

A few counts support this clonotype. This chain links TRBV9 with TRBJ2-3; 7 positions agree with TRBD2. J gave up 3 bases and V 3 bases, and 1 base lay outside the gene matches. The CDR3 runs 13 residues. From germline, CDR1 is SGDLS and CDR2 YYNGEE. CDR3 bases: TGTGCCAGCAGCGGGGGGGGGACAGATACGCAGTATTTT. Translating it yields CASSGGGTDTQYF.

This chain uses TRBV14 with TRBJ2-5; perhaps D is TRBD1 or TRBD2 (5 bases each). This CDR3 has 15 amino acids. V was trimmed by 0 bases and J by 6 bases, leaving 14 bases between them. The V gene's germline CDR1 is SGHDN and CDR2 FVKESK. CDR3 residues: CASSQDWDQRQTQYF. CDR3 nucleotide sequence: TGTGCCAGCAGCCAAGATTGGGACCAGCGGCAGACCCAGTACTTC.

The chain has TRBV5-4 and TRBJ1-5; D ambiguous. Deletions cut 1 base from V and 3 bases from J, with 11 bases between. Germline assignment: CDR1 SGHNT and CDR2 YYREEE (reference sequence). CDR3 length: 15 amino acids. Here the CDR3 reads CASSLSPGNNQPQHF. In DNA form, the CDR3 reads TGTGCCAGCAGCTTGAGTCCGGGCAACAATCAGCCCCAGCATTTT.

This clonotype was detected ten times or more. The chain is built from TRBV20-1 and TRBJ1-2; D possibly corresponds to TRBD1 (5 bases). Germline loops: CDR1 DFQATT, CDR2 SNEGSKA (reference sequence). The CDR3 runs to 14 residues. V lost 6 bases to trimming and J lost 1 base, with 15 bases between them. CDR3 sequence (DNA): TGCAGTGCCCAGGGCCCCCACAGTAACTATGGCTACACCTTC. Translating it yields CSAQGPHSNYGYTF.

The chain couples TRBV4-1 to TRBJ1-1; D possibly corresponds to TRBD1 (6 bases). Per germline, CDR1 MGHRA and CDR2 YSYEKL. The CDR3 runs 15 residues. V lost 0 bases and J lost 5, with 13 bases in between. The CDR3 sequence is CASSQDQRGPTEAFF. The CDR3 region has the DNA TGCGCCAGCAGCCAAGATCAGCGGGGGCCTACTGAAGCTTTCTTT.

This clonotype has just a few counts. The chain employs TRBV7-3 and TRBJ2-4; perhaps TRBD2 as D (5 bases). Germline CDR1 reads SGHTA; CDR2 reads FQGTGA. With 4 bases removed from V and 1 base from J, the gap between germline ends came to 11 bases. The CDR3 covers 15 residues. The CDR3 DNA follows: TGTGCCAGCAGCTCCCGGGAACACGCCAAAAACATTCAGTACTTC. It specifies CASSSREHAKNIQYF.

V is TRBV7-9 and J is TRBJ2-1; D is perhaps TRBD1 (5 bases). The CDR3 is 17 amino acids. Germline lookup yields CDR1 SEHNR and CDR2 FQNEAQ (reference sequence). V was cut by 1 base and J by 9 bases, with 22 bases left in between. CDR3 DNA sequence: TGTGCCAGCAGCTTAGGAACGACTGGCACCTATCAGGGTGAGCAGTTCTTC. Protein: CASSLGTTGTYQGEQFF.

This clonotype was observed a few times. The V call is TRBV10-1, the J call TRBJ1-1; D unclear. V lost 2 bases and J 4 bases, leaving 8 bases between the germline ends. The germline gives CDR1 WNHNN, CDR2 SYGVQD (reference sequence). This CDR3 spans 13 amino acids. The chain's CDR3 is CASSEEGSTEAFF. CDR3 nucleotide sequence: TGCGCCAGCAGTGAGGAGGGCAGCACTGAAGCTTTCTTT.

Only a few counts were recorded for this clonotype. V usage is TRBV9 and J usage is TRBJ2-3; D remains ambiguous. The V end lost 4 bases, the J end lost 4 bases, and 13 bases lay between the germline ends. The germline gives CDR1 SGDLS, CDR2 YYNGEE. The CDR3 has 14 amino acids. CDR3 in DNA: TGTGCCAGCAGCCCCGATGGGCAGGCAGATACGCAGTATTTT. The encoded protein is CASSPDGQADTQYF.

This clonotype was detected only a few times. The J gene is TRBJ2-5, the V gene TRBV4-1; maybe TRBD2 (5 bases). V was pared by 8 bases and J by 1 base, with 11 bases between. This CDR3 comprises 13 residues. Germline CDR1 is MGHRA and CDR2 is YSYEKL. In nucleotides, the CDR3 is TGCGCCAGCCAAGGTGGAGGCCAAGAGACCCAGTACTTC. It encodes CASQGGGQETQYF.

This clonotype was detected only a few times. V is TRBV5-1 and J is TRBJ1-1, with a weak D call TRBD1 (5 bases). The CDR3 sequence is 13 residues long. Trimming shortened V by 4 bases and J by 7 bases, and 14 bases separated the two germline ends. The germline V gene encodes CDR1 SGHRS and CDR2 YFSETQ. CDR3 bases: TGCGCCAGCAGCCCCGGGGCTAGCCATGAAGCTTTCTTT. It specifies CASSPGASHEAFF.

The CDR3 DNA reads as TGTGCCAGCAGCCAAGAGGACTCTACCCCGAAGAACACCGGGGAGCTGTTTTTT. This gives the protein CASSQEDSTPKNTGELFF. V is TRBV4-2 and J is TRBJ2-2; TRBD2 is a possible D gene (5 bases). The CDR3 spans 18 residues. Germline values: CDR1 LGHNA, CDR2 YNFKEQ. V lost 0 bases and J 1 base, leaving 15 bases between the germline ends.

This sequence joins TRBV6-2 or TRBV6-3 and TRBJ2-3; D not resolved. CDR1 is MNHEY and CDR2 is SVGEGT in the germline V gene. The CDR3 sequence is 16 residues long. The V end was cut by 2 bases, the J end by 0 bases, with 12 bases between. The CDR3 region has the DNA TGTGCCAGCAGTTACGCGGTAGACCTTAGCACAGATACGCAGTATTTT. It is translated as CASSYAVDLSTDTQYF.

This clonotype was seen only a few times. J is TRBJ1-2 and V is TRBV4-1; D is uncertain. The CDR3 runs 15 residues. CDR1 and CDR2 from the germline V gene are MGHRA and YSYEKL. V lost 0 bases to trimming and J lost 3 bases, with 11 bases between them. CDR3 sequence: CASSQDSTLDYGYTF. CDR3 sequence (DNA): TGCGCCAGCAGCCAAGACTCGACGCTGGACTATGGCTACACCTTC.

This rearrangement joins TRBV3-1 to TRBJ2-5; maybe TRBD2 (5 bases). Germline CDR1 is LGHDT and CDR2 is YNNKEL (reference sequence). The CDR3 is 15 residues long. V was shortened by 1 base and J by 7 bases, with 16 bases between the two germline ends. The CDR3 DNA reads TGTGCCAGCAGCCAAGTCGGGGAGCCCGTGGGGACCCAGTACTTC. It is translated as CASSQVGEPVGTQYF.

This clonotype has a count of ten or more. This chain uses TRBV4-1 with TRBJ1-1; D unclear. The CDR3 runs to 15 residues. Trimming pared 0 bases from V and 7 bases from J, leaving 15 bases between. Germline V gives CDR1 MGHRA, CDR2 YSYEKL. The CDR3 sequence is CASSQEAPLEGEAFF. CDR3 DNA: TGCGCCAGCAGCCAAGAGGCCCCACTGGAAGGTGAAGCTTTCTTT.

This clonotype showed up just a few times. The chain has TRBV29-1 and TRBJ1-1, with D hard to call. The ends were cut back, 6 bases at V and 7 bases at J, with 12 bases in the middle. This CDR3 spans 11 amino acids. Germline-derived CDR1 and CDR2 are SQVTM and ANQGSEA. The CDR3 is CSVVIAGEAFF. CDR3 sequence (DNA): TGCAGCGTCGTCATAGCGGGTGAAGCTTTCTTT.

This clonotype occurred many times. The chain combines TRBV27 with TRBJ2-1, with TRBD2 matching 9 bases. CDR1 MNHEY and CDR2 SMNVEV come from the germline V gene (reference sequence). V gave up 4 bases and J gave up 8 bases; unmatched junction bases: 6. This CDR3 is 14 amino acids long. The CDR3, as DNA: TGTGCCAGCAGTTCGGGACTAGCTTATGATGAGCAGTTCTTC. Translation gives CASSSGLAYDEQFF.